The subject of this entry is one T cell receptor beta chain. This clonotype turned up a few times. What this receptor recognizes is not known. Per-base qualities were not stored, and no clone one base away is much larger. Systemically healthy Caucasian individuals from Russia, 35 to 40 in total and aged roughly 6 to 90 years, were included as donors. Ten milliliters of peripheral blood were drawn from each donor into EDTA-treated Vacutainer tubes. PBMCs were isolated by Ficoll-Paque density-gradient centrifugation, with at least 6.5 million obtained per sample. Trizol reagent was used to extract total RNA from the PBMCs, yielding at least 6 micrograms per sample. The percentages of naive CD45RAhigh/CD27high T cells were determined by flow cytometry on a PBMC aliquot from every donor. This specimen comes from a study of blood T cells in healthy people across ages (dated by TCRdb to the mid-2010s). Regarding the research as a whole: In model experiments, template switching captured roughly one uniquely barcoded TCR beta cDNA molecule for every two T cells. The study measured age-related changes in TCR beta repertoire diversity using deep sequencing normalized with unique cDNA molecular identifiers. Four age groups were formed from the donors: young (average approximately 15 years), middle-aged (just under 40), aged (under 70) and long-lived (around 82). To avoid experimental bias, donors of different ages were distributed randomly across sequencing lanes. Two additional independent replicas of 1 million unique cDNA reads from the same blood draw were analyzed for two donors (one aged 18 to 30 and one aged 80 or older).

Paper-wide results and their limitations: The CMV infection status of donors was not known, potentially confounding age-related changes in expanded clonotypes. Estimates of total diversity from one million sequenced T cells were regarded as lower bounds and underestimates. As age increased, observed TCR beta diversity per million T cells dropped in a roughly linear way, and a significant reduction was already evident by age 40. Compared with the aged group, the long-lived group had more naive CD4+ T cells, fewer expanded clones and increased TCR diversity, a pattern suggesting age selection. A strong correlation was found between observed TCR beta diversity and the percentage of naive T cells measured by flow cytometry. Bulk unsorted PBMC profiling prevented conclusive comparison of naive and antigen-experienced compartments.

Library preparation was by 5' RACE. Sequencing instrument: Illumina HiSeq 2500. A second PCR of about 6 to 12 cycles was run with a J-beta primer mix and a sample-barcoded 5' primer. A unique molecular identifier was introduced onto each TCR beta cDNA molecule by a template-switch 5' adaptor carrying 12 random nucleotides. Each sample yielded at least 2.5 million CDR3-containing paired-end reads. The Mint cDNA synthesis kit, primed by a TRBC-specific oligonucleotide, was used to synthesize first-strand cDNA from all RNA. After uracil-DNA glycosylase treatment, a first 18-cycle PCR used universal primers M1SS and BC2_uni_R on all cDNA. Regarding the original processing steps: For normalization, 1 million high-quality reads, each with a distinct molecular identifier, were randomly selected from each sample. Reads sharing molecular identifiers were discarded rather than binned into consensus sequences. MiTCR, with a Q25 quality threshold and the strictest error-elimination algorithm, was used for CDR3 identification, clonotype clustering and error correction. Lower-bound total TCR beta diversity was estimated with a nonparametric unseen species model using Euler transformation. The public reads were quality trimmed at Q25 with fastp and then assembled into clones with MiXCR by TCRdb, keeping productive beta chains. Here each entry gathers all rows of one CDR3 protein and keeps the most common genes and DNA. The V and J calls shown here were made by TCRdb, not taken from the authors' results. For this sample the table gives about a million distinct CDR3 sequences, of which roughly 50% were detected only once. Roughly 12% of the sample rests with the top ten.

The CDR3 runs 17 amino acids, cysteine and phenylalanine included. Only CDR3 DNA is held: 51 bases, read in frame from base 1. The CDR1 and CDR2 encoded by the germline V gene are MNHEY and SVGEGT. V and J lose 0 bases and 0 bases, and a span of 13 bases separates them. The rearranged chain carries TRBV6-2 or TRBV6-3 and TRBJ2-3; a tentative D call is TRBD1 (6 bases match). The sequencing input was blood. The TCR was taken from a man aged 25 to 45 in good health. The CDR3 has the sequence CASSYSNYRASTDTQYF. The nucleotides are TGTGCCAGCAGTTACTCGAATTACAGGGCAAGCACAGATACGCAGTATTTT.